Only a few counts were recorded for the clone carrying this T cell receptor beta chain. Its antigen is still unknown. The data were taken from a study of cytomegalovirus exposure and HLA in healthy donors. Study-wide results and caveats: A further, later analysis showed that HLA-associated TCR beta chains (compared with equally common others) were more clonally expanded.

The PCR ran on 60 Vbeta and 13 Jbeta primers. Using immunoSEQ multiplex PCR, the repertoire was profiled, and TCRdb retains in-frame clones only, with some absent. The sample records under 200,000 clones, around three quarters being singletons. Sequencing was carried out using PBMCs. The origin of this receptor is a young man in good health and CMV-seronegative.

The chain's CDR3 is CATSKGTGELFF. CDR3 in DNA: TGTGCCACATCCAAGGGGACCGGGGAGCTGTTTTTT. This chain connects TRBV19 to TRBJ2-2; tentative D call: TRBD1 (5 bases). Germline CDR1 is LNHDA and CDR2 is SQIVND (reference sequence). There are 12 residues in the CDR3. Between the trimmed V and J ends, which lost 10 bases and 5 bases, there was a span of 11 bases.